This TCR beta chain appears in the sequencing data of a study of T cells in women clearing cervical HPV infection. Study-level information: Cases were women with histologically confirmed HPV16-related CIN3 or worse, including a couple of invasive cancers.

The germline gives CDR1 ENHRY, CDR2 SYGVKD. Between the trimmed V and J ends, which lost 2 bases and 0 bases, there was a span of 7 bases. This CDR3 has 14 amino acids. Repertoires were generated with immunoSEQ multiplex PCR, while TCRdb's copy carries only in-frame clones and drops some. The table for this sample gives about 39,000 clones. Concerning this clone itself: The DNA ends 3 residues before the CDR3 does, and the rest of the CDR3 is filled in from the germline J gene.

This TCR was recovered from a woman aged 18 to 75 with a cervical HPV16 infection that either progressed to CIN3+ or cleared (not recorded which). What was sequenced was blood buffy coat. This rearrangement joins TRBV10-3 to TRBJ1-1; D remains ambiguous. CDR3 bases read: TGTGCCATCAGTGAGGGGCTCATGAACACTGAA. Translation: CAISEGLMNTE. The entire CDR3 protein reads CAISEGLMNTEAFF.